This T cell receptor (beta chain) was recovered during a study of cytomegalovirus exposure and HLA in healthy donors. Nominally healthy donors provided the samples, though records likely missed some immune exposures. Vbeta (60) and Jbeta (13) primers were used in the PCR. Sequencing was performed with immunoSEQ multiplex PCR; in TCRdb, only in-frame clones are kept and a portion is missing. The data show about 220,000 clones, roughly 75% seen once. Sequences were obtained from PBMCs. The TCR sequence derives from a woman younger than 45 in good health and CMV-seronegative.

The DNA of the CDR3 is TGCAGCGTTGGGGGGGGTAGCGGGAGAAGCTCCTACAATGAGCAGTTCTTC. Its translation: CSVGGGSGRSSYNEQFF. V gene TRBV29-1 combines with J gene TRBJ2-1; 9 bases are shared with TRBD2. This CDR3 region has 17 residues. Germline CDR1 SQVTM, CDR2 ANQGSEA. J lost 0 bases, V lost 4 bases, and 10 bases had no gene match.